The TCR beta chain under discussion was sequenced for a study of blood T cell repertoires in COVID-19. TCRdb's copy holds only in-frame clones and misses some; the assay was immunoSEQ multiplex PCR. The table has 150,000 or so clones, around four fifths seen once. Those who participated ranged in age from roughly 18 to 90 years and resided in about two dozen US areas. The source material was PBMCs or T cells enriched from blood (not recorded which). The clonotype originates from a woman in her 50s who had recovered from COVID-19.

The CDR3 bases are TGTGCCAGCAGCTCCCCCGGGGGGAACCCAGATACGCAGTATTTT. This gives the protein CASSSPGGNPDTQYF. This chain joins TRBV7-2 and TRBJ2-3; 7 bases line up with TRBD2. The V gene end was trimmed by 4 bases and the J gene end by 4 bases; junction bases not matched to a gene: 8. The CDR3 spans 15 residues. Germline-derived CDR1 and CDR2 are SGHTA and FQGNSA. Supplemented by reference TRBV7-2 and TRBJ2-3, the full variable domain reads GAGVSQSPSNKVTEKGKDVELRCDPISGHTALYWYRQSLGQGLEFLIYFQGNSAPDKSGLPSDRFSAERTGGSVSTLTIQRTQQEDSAVYLCASSSPGGNPDTQYFGPGTRLTVL.